This record covers a single TCR beta chain. Its antigen is not known. The CDR3 has 17 amino acids. Trimming took 7 bases from V and 0 from J, leaving 20 bases between them. Germline V CDR1 and CDR2: LNHDA, SQIVND (reference sequence). The sample originates from a study of human T cells and chemical hapten exposure. On the study more broadly: The patient population, which was mostly female, had alopecia areata, totalis or universalis. Overall study results and limits: Donors were affected by alopecia, so their immune reaction might vary from that of healthy individuals.

Unique molecular identifiers were affixed to discrete cDNA molecules within the library. TCRdb reanalysed the RACE reads using MiXCR and keeps one entry per CDR3 protein. The table shows 85,000 to 100,000 distinct CDR3 sequences, with about 28% occurring only once. Time point here: patch test 3, about 24 weeks after DPC sensitization. Sample treatment: therapeutic diphenylcyclopropenone sensitization with weekly scalp DPC. The chain carries TRBV19 and TRBJ2-3, with D maybe TRBD2 (5 bases). This specimen was whole blood, taken in connection with sensitization to the hapten diphenylcyclopropenone (DPC). The clonotype originates from a man aged 40-49 years with alopecia areata. Some clones in this sample may be carry-over from other donors' samples. CDR3 nucleotides: TGTGCCAGTACCTCACGAAGGGCGGGCGCTAGCACAGATACGCAGTATTTT. This encodes CASTSRRAGASTDTQYF.